These 22 T cell receptor beta chains came from one sample sequenced in a study of blood T cell repertoires in COVID-19 (dated by TCRdb to 2020 to 2021). Preparation of the library involved the immunoSEQ multiplex PCR assay. The table was pulled from immuneACCESS by TCRdb, which kept in-frame rearrangements only. Such tables lose some clones; where checked, under half of the loss comes from unresolved V genes, and the rest has no known cause. This sample comprises approximately 200,000 clones, roughly 80% of them detected only once. In total, the top ten clones hold 8% to 13% of the sample. The source material was peripheral blood. All receptors derive from a woman older than 75 with acute or convalescent COVID-19.

The J gene is TRBJ1-2, the V gene TRBV28, with D tentatively TRBD1 (6 bases). CDR1 MDHEN and CDR2 SYDVKM come from the germline V gene. Trimming left V 7 bases short and J 5 bases short, with 20 bases between. The CDR3 totals 15 residues. The CDR3 spells CASNPPGTQGYGYTF. As DNA, the CDR3 is TGTGCCAGCAATCCACCCGGGACACAAGGGTATGGCTACACCTTC.

The chain couples TRBV28 to TRBJ1-2, with 7 positions matching TRBD1. The CDR3 is made up of 14 amino acids. The trim removed 7 bases at V and 1 base at J, leaving 6 bases unmatched. Germline CDR1 is MDHEN and CDR2 is SYDVKM. The CDR3 protein is CASKKGAGNYGYTF. Here the CDR3 DNA reads TGTGCCAGCAAGAAGGGGGCTGGTAACTATGGCTACACCTTC.

The genes are TRBV10-3 and TRBJ1-1; D is possibly TRBD1 (5 bases). Trimming pared 5 bases from V and 1 base from J, leaving 8 bases between. The CDR3 spans 13 residues. Germline CDR1 ENHRY, CDR2 SYGVKD. CDR3: CAISTTGNTEAFF. The CDR3 DNA reads as TGTGCCATCAGTACTACAGGGAACACTGAAGCTTTCTTT.

The rearrangement uses TRBV19 and TRBJ2-3, with 10 bases fitting TRBD2. Germline trimming cut 5 bases from V and 4 bases from J; bases unmatched to any gene: 9. CDR1 is LNHDA and CDR2 is SQIVND in the germline V gene (reference sequence). The CDR3 has 16 residues. This chain's CDR3 is CASSPLLSGRADTQYF. In nucleotides, the CDR3 is TGTGCCAGTAGTCCGCTATTAAGCGGGAGGGCAGATACGCAGTATTTT.

Only a few counts were recorded for this clone. V gene TRBV6-1 combines with J gene TRBJ2-7; 7 bases line up with TRBD1. In germline, CDR1 is MNHNS, CDR2 SASEGT. Trimming took 2 bases from V and 3 from J; bases not matched to a gene: 7. CDR3 length equals 15 residues. CDR3 coding DNA: TGTGCCAGCAGTGAAAACAGGGGCCCCTTCTACGAGCAGTACTTC. This gives the protein CASSENRGPFYEQYF.

The chain combines TRBV19 with TRBJ1-6, with TRBD1 matching over 7 bases. CDR1 and CDR2 (germline): LNHDA, SQIVND (reference sequence). The CDR3 spans 15 residues. V lost 5 bases, J lost 6 bases, and 7 bases stayed unmatched. The CDR3 DNA is TGTGCCAGTAGTGTAACCGGGACAGTTAATTCACCCCTCCACTTT. It encodes CASSVTGTVNSPLHF.

The chain links TRBV7-8 to TRBJ1-2, with 8 positions matching TRBD1. CDR3 length: 13 residues. CDR1 SGHVS and CDR2 FQNEAQ come from the germline V gene. J lost 7 bases, V lost 5 bases, and 6 bases had no gene match. Written as DNA, the CDR3 is TGTGCCAGCAGCCCGACAGGGGTCGGTGGCTACACCTTC. This translates into CASSPTGVGGYTF.

The J gene is TRBJ1-1, the V gene TRBV19; no reliable D call. This CDR3 comprises 13 residues. Germline CDR1 is LNHDA and CDR2 is SQIVND (reference sequence). V was shortened by 5 bases and J by 10 bases, with 17 bases between the two germline ends. CDR3: CASSPNTEARAFF. The CDR3 nucleotides read TGTGCCAGTAGTCCTAACACCGAGGCTAGAGCTTTCTTT. Full variable domain (missing parts from reference TRBV19 and TRBJ1-1): DGGITQSPKYLFRKEGQNVTLSCEQNLNHDAMYWYRQDPGQGLRLIYYSQIVNDFQKGDIAEGYSVSREKKESFPLTVTSAQKNPTAFYLCASSPNTEARAFFGQGTRLTVV.

The V call is TRBV19, the J call TRBJ1-1; D not certain. Germline-derived CDR1 and CDR2 are LNHDA and SQIVND (reference sequence). CDR3 size: 14 residues. The V end lost 4 bases, the J end lost 1 base, and 10 bases lay between the germline ends. The DNA for the CDR3 is TGTGCCAGTAGTAGGCGGGATGGGAACACTGAAGCTTTCTTT. It translates to CASSRRDGNTEAFF.

This rearrangement joins TRBV5-1 to TRBJ2-3; TRBD1 matches 7 bases. V dropped 4 bases and J dropped 0; count of bases not matched to a gene: 5. The CDR3 runs 15 residues. The V gene's germline CDR1 is SGHRS and CDR2 YFSETQ. CDR3 DNA sequence: TGCGCCAGCAGCGAAGGGACAGTGAGCACAGATACGCAGTATTTT. This encodes CASSEGTVSTDTQYF.

As concerns this clone: Other DNA sequences from this sample encode an identical CDR3 as well. The chain recombines TRBV10-3 with TRBJ2-5; 9 bases are a match to TRBD1. Losses at the gene ends were 8 bases for V and 5 bases for J; bases not matched to a gene: 9. The CDR3 runs to 14 residues. Per germline, CDR1 ENHRY and CDR2 SYGVKD. Written as DNA, the CDR3 is TGTGCCATCGGAGGGACAGGGAGCCAGGAGACCCAGTACTTC. Translation gives CAIGGTGSQETQYF.

This chain joins TRBV28 and TRBJ1-6, with 7 positions matching TRBD1. The CDR3 spans 15 residues. Losses at the gene ends were 10 bases for V and 6 bases for J; bases not matched to a gene: 12. The germline V gene has CDR1 MDHEN and CDR2 SYDVKM. The DNA of the CDR3 is TGTGCCACCACCTACTATGACAGGGCTAATTCACCCCTCCACTTT. This sequence encodes CATTYYDRANSPLHF.

The V and J genes are TRBV11-2 and TRBJ2-3; D not certain. Trimming cost V 5 bases and J 0 bases, with 9 bases left between them. This CDR3 spans 14 amino acids. CDR1 is SGHAT, CDR2 FQNNGV, per germline. CDR3 bases: TGTGCCAGCAGCCTGCAGACTAGCACAGATACGCAGTATTTT. Amino acid sequence: CASSLQTSTDTQYF.

This clone was seen a handful of times. The CDR3 loop reads CASSATGDNSPLHF. The CDR3 DNA sequence: TGTGCCAGCAGCGCGACAGGGGACAATTCACCCCTCCACTTT. The V and J genes are TRBV9 and TRBJ1-6; 8 nucleotides match TRBD1. V shed 3 bases and J 7 bases; nucleotides not matched to a gene: 3. The CDR3 is 14 amino acids. The germline CDR1 and CDR2 sequences are SGDLS and YYNGEE.

V and J are TRBV10-3 and TRBJ2-5; maybe TRBD2 (6 bases). Trimming removed 4 bases from V and 1 base from J, with 16 bases in between. In germline, CDR1 is ENHRY, CDR2 SYGVKD. The length of the CDR3 is 16 residues. CDR3 amino acids: CAISGLEAGSQETQYF. The CDR3 region has the DNA TGTGCCATCAGTGGCTTAGAGGCGGGGTCCCAAGAGACCCAGTACTTC.

The V and J genes are TRBV5-1 and TRBJ2-2, with a possible D match to TRBD2 (5 bases). CDR3 length: 15 residues. V was trimmed by 4 bases and J by 4 bases, leaving 14 bases between them. From germline, CDR1 is SGHRS and CDR2 YFSETQ. Here the CDR3 reads CASSQGLGITGELFF. The CDR3 DNA sequence: TGCGCCAGCAGCCAAGGACTTGGTATCACCGGGGAGCTGTTTTTT.

In this sample, this clone turned up a few times. The sample has other DNA sequences that encode this CDR3 too. The CDR3 bases are TGTGCCAGCAGTTTCAGGGACAGGGCCTACGAGCAGTACTTC. Protein sequence: CASSFRDRAYEQYF. This chain uses TRBV27 with TRBJ2-7; 9 bases match TRBD1. CDR3 size: 14 residues. V shed 3 bases and J 2 bases; nucleotides not matched to a gene: 2. Germline V gene data show CDR1 as MNHEY and CDR2 as SMNVEV (reference sequence).

The chain is built from TRBV7-3 and TRBJ1-1; perhaps TRBD1 as D (5 bases). V gave up 0 bases and J gave up 4 bases, with 6 bases separating them. The CDR3 loop spans 13 amino acids. The germline CDR1 and CDR2 sequences are SGHTA and FQGTGA. The CDR3 nucleotides are TGTGCCAGCAGCTTAACCGGGGGCACTGAAGCTTTCTTT. Its translation: CASSLTGGTEAFF.

The chain combines TRBV5-1 with TRBJ2-5; 12 bases are shared with TRBD2. The CDR3 extends over 18 amino acids. V shed 0 bases and J 2 bases; nucleotides not matched to a gene: 8. Per the germline V gene, CDR1 is SGHRS and CDR2 is YFSETQ. The CDR3 DNA reads TGCGCCAGCAGCTTGGGGGCTAGCGGGAGGGGCGGTCAAGAGACCCAGTACTTC. The encoded protein is CASSLGASGRGGQETQYF.

The genes are TRBV11-2 and TRBJ1-3; possible D gene TRBD1, 5 bases. This CDR3 is built from 15 residues. Germline loops: CDR1 SGHAT, CDR2 FQNNGV. V dropped 3 bases and J dropped 0 bases, with 9 bases sitting between them. The CDR3 protein is CASSFAGNSGNTIYF. The CDR3 DNA reads TGTGCCAGCAGCTTCGCAGGGAACTCTGGAAACACCATATATTTT.

This clone was found once. V usage is TRBV5-1 and J usage is TRBJ1-1, with 8 bases matching TRBD1. V lost 3 bases and J lost 1; bases outside the gene matches: 8. This CDR3 region has 16 residues. Germline CDR1 reads SGHRS; CDR2 reads YFSETQ. CDR3 loop: CASSSGQGWGNTEAFF. CDR3 bases: TGCGCCAGCAGCTCCGGACAGGGTTGGGGGAACACTGAAGCTTTCTTT.

The chain links TRBV30 to TRBJ1-3, with 8 nucleotides matching TRBD1. The CDR3 length is 14 residues. The ends lost 7 bases at V and 0 bases at J; junction bases unmatched: 5. Per the germline V gene, CDR1 is GTSNPN and CDR2 is SVGIG (reference sequence). The CDR3 DNA follows: TGTGCCTTTGACAGGGGACTCTCTGGAAACACCATATATTTT. Its protein is CAFDRGLSGNTIYF.